What follows describes a single TCR beta chain. The data derive from a study of T-cell memory formation after mild COVID-19. TCRdb re-called the 5' RACE reads through MiXCR, storing one row per CDR3 protein. The sample has hundreds of thousands of distinct CDR3 sequences, 25% to 30% seen once; the top ten hold approximately 15%. This TCR was sampled from an adult woman who had mild COVID-19 (a few samples of this study predate the infection). Cell type and time point are not known. Sequencing used PBMCs or a T cell subset sorted from them (not recorded which).

CDR3 DNA sequence: TGCGCCAGCAGCTCCGGCGTCCGGGGGGCGGCCGGCTACACCTTC. As protein: CASSSGVRGAAGYTF. J is TRBJ1-2 and V is TRBV4-3, with D possibly matching TRBD1 (6 bases). Per germline, CDR1 LGHNA and CDR2 YSLEER. There are 15 residues in the CDR3. Between the trimmed V and J ends, which lost 5 bases and 8 bases, there was a span of 21 bases.